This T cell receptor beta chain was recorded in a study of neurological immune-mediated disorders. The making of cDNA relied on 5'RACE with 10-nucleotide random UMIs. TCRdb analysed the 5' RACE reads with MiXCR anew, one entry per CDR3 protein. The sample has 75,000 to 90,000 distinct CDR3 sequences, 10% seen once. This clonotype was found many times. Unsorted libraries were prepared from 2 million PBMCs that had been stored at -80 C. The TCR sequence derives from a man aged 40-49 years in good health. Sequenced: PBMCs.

The CDR3 region has the DNA TGTGCCAGCAGTTTGGGACAAATGATTCGCACAGATACGCAGTATTTT. It yields the protein CASSLGQMIRTDTQYF. This sequence joins TRBV28 and TRBJ2-3; possible D gene TRBD1, 6 bases. From germline, CDR1 is MDHEN and CDR2 SYDVKM. This CDR3 is built from 16 residues. V was cut by 3 bases and J by 1 base, with 14 bases left in between.